These 6 T cell receptor beta chains came from one sample sequenced in a study of shared clonotypes between healthy human individuals. Clones were read by immunoSEQ multiplex PCR, and TCRdb kept only the in-frame ones, dropping some. The sample yields 950,000 to 1,100,000 clones, 75% to 80% seen once. Specimen: memory CD4+ T cells from PBMCs. Specified subset: CD45RA-negative fraction. These receptors all stem from a man aged 18 to 29 in good health. Some clones in this sample may be carry-over from other donors' samples.

About this clone: Other nucleotide sequences from this sample produce the same CDR3. The chain carries TRBV18 and TRBJ1-2; possibly TRBD1 for D (6 bases). CDR3 length equals 14 residues. Trimming removed 1 base at V and 0 bases at J, with 6 bases between. Looked up from germline, CDR1 is KGHSH and CDR2 is LQKENI. The CDR3 region is CASSPQGANYGYTF. The CDR3 nucleotides are TGTGCCAGCTCACCACAGGGGGCTAACTATGGCTACACCTTC.

The V call is TRBV30, the J call TRBJ1-5; 8 bases align to TRBD1. Germline CDR1 and CDR2: GTSNPN and SVGIG (reference sequence). With V trimmed by 4 bases and J by 4 bases, 15 bases remained unmatched. The CDR3 spans 17 residues. CDR3 amino acids: CAWNYYGQGGSNQPQHF. CDR3 nucleotide sequence: TGTGCCTGGAACTATTACGGACAGGGAGGATCGAATCAGCCCCAGCATTTT. The whole variable domain, filled in from reference TRBV30 and TRBJ1-5, reads SQTIHQWPATLVQPVGSPLSLECTVEGTSNPNLYWYRQAAGRGLQLLFYSVGIGQISSEVPQNLSASRPQDRQFILSSKKLLLSDSGFYLCAWNYYGQGGSNQPQHFGDGTRLSIL.

The rearrangement uses TRBV28 and TRBJ1-2, with unresolved D. CDR3 length equals 9 residues. Germline V gene lookup returns CDR1 MDHEN and CDR2 SYDVKM. V gave up 8 bases and J gave up 7 bases, with 5 bases separating them. Here the CDR3 reads CASRGGYTF. CDR3 bases: TGTGCCAGCCGAGGTGGCTACACCTTC.

The gene calls are TRBV9 and TRBJ2-7; D is uncertain. The CDR3 extends over 12 amino acids. Trimming shortened V by 3 bases and J by 6 bases, and 10 bases separated the two germline ends. Germline V gives CDR1 SGDLS, CDR2 YYNGEE. As DNA, the CDR3 is TGTGCCAGCAGCGCCGTCTACGGCGAGCAGTACTTC. Its translation: CASSAVYGEQYF.

The rearrangement joins TRBV7-8 to TRBJ1-1; D is unresolved. The CDR3 contains 14 residues. Germline CDR1 is SGHVS and CDR2 is FQNEAQ. V gave up 2 bases and J gave up 5 bases, with 12 bases separating them. CDR3 in amino acids: CASSLSGVWTEAFF. CDR3 bases: TGTGCCAGCAGCTTATCCGGAGTTTGGACTGAAGCTTTCTTT.

In regard to this clone: Other DNA sequences from this sample encode an identical CDR3 as well. The chain links TRBV5-1 to TRBJ2-3; 11 bases agree with TRBD2. V gave up 4 bases and J gave up 1 base; unmatched junction bases: 5. There are 16 residues in the CDR3. From germline, CDR1 is SGHRS and CDR2 YFSETQ. This CDR3 is CASSPGTSGRTDTQYF. As DNA, the CDR3 is TGCGCCAGCAGCCCCGGGACTAGCGGACGCACAGATACGCAGTATTTT. Combining the CDR3 with reference TRBV5-1 and TRBJ2-3 gives the whole variable domain KAGVTQTPRYLIKTRGQQVTLSCSPISGHRSVSWYQQTPGQGLQFLFEYFSETQRNKGNFPGRFSGRQFSNSRSEMNVSTLELGDSALYLCASSPGTSGRTDTQYFGPGTRLTVL.